This T cell receptor (beta chain) was retrieved from a study of molecular identifiers for immune sequencing clone quantification. Sorted inputs of about 17,000 to 1,100,000 cells, with 10%, 30% or 50% RNA, yielded naive CD8 libraries. Researchers sorted naive CD8 T cells as cells that were CD8+CD4-CCR7+CD45RA+. This clonotype appeared a few times. Antigen specificity is unknown. With V trimmed by 4 bases and J by 3 bases, 5 bases remained unmatched. The CDR3 length is 14 residues. The germline V gene encodes CDR1 SGHRS and CDR2 YFSETQ. A single record per CDR3 protein comes from TCRdb applying MiXCR to the PCR reads. The sample shows a few hundred thousand distinct CDR3 sequences, about a fifth of them seen only once. General study points: It was shown that clones above 20 RNA copies held over 98% of effector molecules, but under 1% in naive cells.

The sample consisted of naive CD8+ T cells from blood, with Jurkat cell RNA spiked in. Subset noted: FACS-sorted CD8+CD4-CCR7+CD45RA+ naive T cells. The chain links TRBV5-1 to TRBJ2-7, with 9 bases fitting TRBD1. The receptor comes from a human donor in good health. Some libraries in this study had Jurkat cell RNA spiked in. CDR3 in DNA: TGCGCCAGCAGCACGGGACAGGGTGTCTACGAGCAGTACTTC. It codes for CASSTGQGVYEQYF. Together with reference TRBV5-1 and TRBJ2-7, the CDR3 gives the full variable domain: KAGVTQTPRYLIKTRGQQVTLSCSPISGHRSVSWYQQTPGQGLQFLFEYFSETQRNKGNFPGRFSGRQFSNSRSEMNVSTLELGDSALYLCASSTGQGVYEQYFGPGTRLTVT.